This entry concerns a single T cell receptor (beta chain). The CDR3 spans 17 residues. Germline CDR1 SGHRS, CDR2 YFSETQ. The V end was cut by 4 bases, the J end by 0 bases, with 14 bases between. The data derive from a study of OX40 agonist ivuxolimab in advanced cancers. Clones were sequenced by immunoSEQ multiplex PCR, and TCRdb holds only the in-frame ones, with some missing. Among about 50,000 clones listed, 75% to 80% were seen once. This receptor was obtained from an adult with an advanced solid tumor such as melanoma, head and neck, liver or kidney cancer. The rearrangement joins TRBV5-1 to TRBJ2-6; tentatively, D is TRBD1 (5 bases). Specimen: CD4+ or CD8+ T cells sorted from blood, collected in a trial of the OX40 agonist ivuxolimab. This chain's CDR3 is CASSQGLALSGANVLTF. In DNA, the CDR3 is TGCGCCAGCAGCCAGGGTCTTGCCCTCTCTGGGGCCAACGTCCTGACTTTC. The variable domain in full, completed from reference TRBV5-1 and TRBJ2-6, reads KAGVTQTPRYLIKTRGQQVTLSCSPISGHRSVSWYQQTPGQGLQFLFEYFSETQRNKGNFPGRFSGRQFSNSRSEMNVSTLELGDSALYLCASSQGLALSGANVLTFGAGSRLTVL.